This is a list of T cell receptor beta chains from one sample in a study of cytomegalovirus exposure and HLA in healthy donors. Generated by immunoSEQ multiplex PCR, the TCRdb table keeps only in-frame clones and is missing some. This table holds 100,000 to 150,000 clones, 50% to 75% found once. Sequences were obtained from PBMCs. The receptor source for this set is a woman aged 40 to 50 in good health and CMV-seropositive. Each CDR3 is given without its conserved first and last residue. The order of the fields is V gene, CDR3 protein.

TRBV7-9	ASSRQGAYEQY
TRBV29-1	SVDGLAGKEQF
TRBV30	AWSVGGLGSPLH
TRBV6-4	ASRAAGTGDEQF
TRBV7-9	ASGTGYYSPLH
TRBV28	ASSLPGDEQY
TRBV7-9	ASSLEGTAANGYT
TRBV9	ASSVAWGDRNTEAF
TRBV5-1	ASSLADEQY
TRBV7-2	ASSLEGPSGGYT
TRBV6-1	ASSESPGQSYGYT
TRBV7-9	ASSLQGGYP
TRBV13	ASSLSFRQETQY
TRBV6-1	ASRGTGDSNQPQH
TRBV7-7	ASSLAGRNEQY
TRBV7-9	ASSLSSYGYT
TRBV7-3	ASSLGGNNSPLH
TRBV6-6	ASSYGRVDNGYEQY
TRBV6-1	ASSEAHRGNNEKLF
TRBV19	ATIRRAGGAYTGELF
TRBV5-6	ASSQGGVSPLH
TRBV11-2	ASSPEVPTEAF
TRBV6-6	ASRGQENSPLH
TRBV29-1	SAVEDYGYT
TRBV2	ASREGSTDTQY
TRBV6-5	ASRLPGPAGEQY
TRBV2	ASSPNPGGSGSPLH
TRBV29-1	SVEDPRGSGVGELF
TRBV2	ASSTALTGGTETQY
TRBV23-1	ARDRLYEQY